Described below is a single T cell receptor (beta chain) sequence and its context. Antigen: not known. The sample originates from a study of cytomegalovirus exposure and HLA in healthy donors. With 60 Vbeta and 13 Jbeta primers, the PCR was carried out. The assay was immunoSEQ multiplex PCR, and TCRdb's table has in-frame clones only and misses some. The repertoire holds around 170,000 clones, with roughly 80% as singletons. General observations from the study: The CMV antigen specificity of a few CMV-associated chains was confirmed through in vitro analysis. V- and J-gene trimming of TCR beta was linked (in a later analysis) to a missense DCLRE1C variant.

The sequence was obtained from a man aged 50 or older in good health and CMV-seronegative. Sequenced material: PBMCs.

For the CDR3, the DNA is TGTGCCAGCAGCTTAAACGGGGTTGATACGCAGTATTTT. This sequence encodes CASSLNGVDTQYF. The chain is built from TRBV7-2 and TRBJ2-3; the D gene is possibly TRBD2 (5 bases). Germline lookup yields CDR1 SGHTA and CDR2 FQGNSA. Trimming shortened V by 2 bases and J by 6 bases, and 9 bases separated the two germline ends. The CDR3 runs to 13 residues. Full variable domain (missing parts from reference TRBV7-2 and TRBJ2-3): GAGVSQSPSNKVTEKGKDVELRCDPISGHTALYWYRQSLGQGLEFLIYFQGNSAPDKSGLPSDRFSAERTGGSVSTLTIQRTQQEDSAVYLCASSLNGVDTQYFGPGTRLTVL.